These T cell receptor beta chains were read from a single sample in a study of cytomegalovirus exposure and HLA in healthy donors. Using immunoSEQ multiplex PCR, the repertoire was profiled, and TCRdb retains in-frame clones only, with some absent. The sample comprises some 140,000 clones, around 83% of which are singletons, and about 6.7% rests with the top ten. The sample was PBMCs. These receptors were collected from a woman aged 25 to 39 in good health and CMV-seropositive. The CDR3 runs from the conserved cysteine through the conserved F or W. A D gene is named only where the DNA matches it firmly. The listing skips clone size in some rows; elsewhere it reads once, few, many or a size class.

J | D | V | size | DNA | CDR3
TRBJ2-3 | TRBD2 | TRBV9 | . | TGTGCCAGCAGCGCCCCCGGGGGCAGCGGGGGGACCTATAGCACAGATACGCAGTATTTT | CASSAPGGSGGTYSTDTQYF
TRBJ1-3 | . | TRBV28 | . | TGTGCCAGCAGTTCGGGGGTTCTCTCGGGAAACACCATATATTTT | CASSSGVLSGNTIYF
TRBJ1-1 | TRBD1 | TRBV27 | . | TGTGCCAGCAGTTTCCTTCCGGGACAGAGGAACACTGAAGCTTTCTTT | CASSFLPGQRNTEAFF
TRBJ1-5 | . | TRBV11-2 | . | TGTGCCAGCAGCTTAGATCGGAGTCCGAATCAGCCCCAGCATTTT | CASSLDRSPNQPQHF
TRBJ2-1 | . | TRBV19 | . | TGTGCCAGTAGTACTGCCGGGACACCTTACAATGAGCAGTTCTTC | CASSTAGTPYNEQFF
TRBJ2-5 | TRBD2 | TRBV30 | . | TGTGCCTGGAGTGTAACTAGCGGCTTGGGCAACTTC | CAWSVTSGLGNF
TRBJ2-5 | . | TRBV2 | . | TGTGCCAGCAGCCTACTTCTTCAAGAGACCCAGTACTTC | CASSLLLQETQYF
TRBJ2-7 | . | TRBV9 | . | TGTGCCAGCAGCCCCACCCCTAATGGCTACGAGCAGTACTTC | CASSPTPNGYEQYF
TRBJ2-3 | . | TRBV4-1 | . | TGCGCCAGCAGCCAAGCAGACCCCCAGGCGCGCACAGATACGCAGTATTTT | CASSQADPQARTDTQYF
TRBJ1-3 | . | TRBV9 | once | TGTGCCAGCAGCGTTGGTGGAGGGAAAATGTCTGGAAACACCATATATTTT | CASSVGGGKMSGNTIYF
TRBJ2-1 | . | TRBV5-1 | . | TGCGCCAGCAGCTTAGGAGCGGTATCCTACAATGAGCAGTTCTTC | CASSLGAVSYNEQFF
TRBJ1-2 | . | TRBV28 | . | TGTGCCAGCAGTTTTAACAGGGTTCGCGGCTACACCTTC | CASSFNRVRGYTF
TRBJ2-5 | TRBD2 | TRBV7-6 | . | TGTGCCAGCAGCTTAAGGCTAGCGGGTTCCCAAGAGACCCAGTACTTC | CASSLRLAGSQETQYF
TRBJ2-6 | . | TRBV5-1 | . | TGCGCCAGCAGCTTGGCCCCGGTCTCTGGGGCCAACGTCCTGACTTTC | CASSLAPVSGANVLTF
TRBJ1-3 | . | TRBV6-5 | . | TGTGCCAGCAGCCGGGACTTTCCGGGAAACACCATATACTTT | CASSRDFPGNTIYF
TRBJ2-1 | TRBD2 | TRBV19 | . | TGTGCCAGCACCCTAAGCGGGAGGGGTTCGAGTGAGCAGTTCTTC | CASTLSGRGSSEQFF
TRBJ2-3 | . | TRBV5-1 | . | TGCGCCAGCAGCTTGGCCGGGACAGATACGCAGTATTTT | CASSLAGTDTQYF
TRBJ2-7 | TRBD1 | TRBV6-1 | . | TGTGCCAGCAGCGAACTCCCGGGACAGGGGAACGAGCAGTACTTC | CASSELPGQGNEQYF
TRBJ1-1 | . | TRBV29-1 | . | TGCAGCGGAGGCGCTATGAACACTGAAGCTTTCTTT | CSGGAMNTEAFF
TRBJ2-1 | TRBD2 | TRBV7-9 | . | TGTGCCAGCAGCTTAGTGGGAAGCGGGGCTTACAATGAGCAGTTCTTC | CASSLVGSGAYNEQFF
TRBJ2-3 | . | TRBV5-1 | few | TGCGCCAGCAGCTTGGCGCAGAACACAGATACGCAGTATTTT | CASSLAQNTDTQYF
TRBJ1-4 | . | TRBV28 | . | TGTGCCAGCCTACGACCCGGGGGAGTGAGTGAAAAACTGTTTTTT | CASLRPGGVSEKLFF
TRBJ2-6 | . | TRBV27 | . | TGTGCCAGCAGCCTTATGAGCTCTGGGGCCAACGTCCTGACTTTC | CASSLMSSGANVLTF
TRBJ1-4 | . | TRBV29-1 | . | TGCAGCGCCTTCCCGACAGGCAATGAAAAACTGTTTTTT | CSAFPTGNEKLFF
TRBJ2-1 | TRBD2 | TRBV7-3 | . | TGTGCCAGCAGCTCGACTAGCGGGGGGGCTGGAGAGCAGTTCTTC | CASSSTSGGAGEQFF
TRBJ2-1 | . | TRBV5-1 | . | TGCGCCAGCAGCTTGGATGCGGTCGGGCGGGGTGAGCAGTTCTTC | CASSLDAVGRGEQFF
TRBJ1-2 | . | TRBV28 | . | TGTGCCAGCAGTTTGTCTCTATCTAACTATGGCTACACCTTC | CASSLSLSNYGYTF
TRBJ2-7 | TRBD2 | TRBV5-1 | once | TGCGCCAGCAGCTCCGCACAGCGGGGCCAGAGGGAGCAGTACTTC | CASSSAQRGQREQYF
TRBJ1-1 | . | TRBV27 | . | TGTGCCAGCTCCCTGTGGGCAGGGGAAGCCACTGAAGCTTTCTTT | CASSLWAGEATEAFF
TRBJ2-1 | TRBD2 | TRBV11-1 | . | TGTGCCAGCAGCCCGGGGGGGCCGTACTACAATGAGCAGTTCTTC | CASSPGGPYYNEQFF
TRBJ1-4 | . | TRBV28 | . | TGTGCCAGTTCTTCTGGGGGCGCAGGTGAAAAACTGTTTTTT | CASSSGGAGEKLFF
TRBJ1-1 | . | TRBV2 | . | TGTGCCAGCAGACCTCAGGTCATGAACACTGAAGCTTTCTTT | CASRPQVMNTEAFF
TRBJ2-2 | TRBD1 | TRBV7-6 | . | TGTGCCAGCAGCCGGGGACAGGGAGTGAACACCGGGGAGCTGTTTTTT | CASSRGQGVNTGELFF
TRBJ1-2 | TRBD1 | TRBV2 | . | TGTGCCAGCAGTACCGGGACAGGGAATGGCTACACCTTC | CASSTGTGNGYTF
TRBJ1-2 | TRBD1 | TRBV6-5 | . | TGTGCCAGCAGTGACAGGGGGCAAGCGGTTGGCTACACCTTC | CASSDRGQAVGYTF
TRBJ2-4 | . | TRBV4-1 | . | TGCGCCAGCATAGTGGCCAGACTAGCCAAAAACATTCAGTACTTC | CASIVARLAKNIQYF
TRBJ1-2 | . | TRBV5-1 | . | TGCGCCAGCAGCTTGGGGTCACGGGACACCTATGGCTACACCTTC | CASSLGSRDTYGYTF
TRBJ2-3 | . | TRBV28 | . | TGTGCCAGCAGCTTGCGGGCCACAGATACGCAGTATTTT | CASSLRATDTQYF
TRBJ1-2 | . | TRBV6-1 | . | TGTGCCAGCAGCACCTACCTCTCCTATGGCTACACCTTC | CASSTYLSYGYTF
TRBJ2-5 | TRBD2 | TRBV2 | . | TGTGCCAGCACTCCGCCGCTAGCGGGGGTAGGGGAGACCCAGTACTTC | CASTPPLAGVGETQYF
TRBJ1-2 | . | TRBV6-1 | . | TGTGCCAGCAGTGCCGACAGGCTAAACGGCTACACCTTC | CASSADRLNGYTF
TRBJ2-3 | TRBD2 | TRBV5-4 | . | TGTGCCAGCAGCATCTGGACTAGCGCGGATACGCAGTATTTT | CASSIWTSADTQYF
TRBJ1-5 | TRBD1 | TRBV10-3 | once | TGTGCCACAAGGACAGGGGGCGGGAATCAGCCCCAGCATTTT | CATRTGGGNQPQHF
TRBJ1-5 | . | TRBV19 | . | TGTGCCAGTAGTATACTTGCAGATAGCAATCAGCCCCAGCATTTT | CASSILADSNQPQHF
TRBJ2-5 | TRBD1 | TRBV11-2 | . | TGTGCCAGCAGCGGTCGGACAGGGCATTCGACCCAGTACTTC | CASSGRTGHSTQYF
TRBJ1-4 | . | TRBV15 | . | TGTGCCACCAGCAGAGACAGGGGTCTTAATGAAAAACTGTTTTTT | CATSRDRGLNEKLFF
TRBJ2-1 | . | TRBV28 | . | TGTGCCAGCAGTCGAACAGGGAGAGGTGAGCAGTTCTTC | CASSRTGRGEQFF
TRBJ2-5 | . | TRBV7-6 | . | TGTGCCAGCAGCTTAGAGGGGGAGTACCAAGAGACCCAGTACTTC | CASSLEGEYQETQYF
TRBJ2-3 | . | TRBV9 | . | TGTGCCAGCAGCGCCGACTCTCGCACAGATACGCAGTATTTT | CASSADSRTDTQYF
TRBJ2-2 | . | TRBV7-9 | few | TGTGCCAGCAGCGTAGACAGTAACACCGGGGAGCTGTTTTTT | CASSVDSNTGELFF
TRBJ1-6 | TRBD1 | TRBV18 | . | TGTGCCAGCTCACAGCCACAGGGGACCCTCCACTTT | CASSQPQGTLHF
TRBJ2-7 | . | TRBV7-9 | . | TGTTCCAGCAGCTTAATGGGAGGCACCTCCTACGAGCAGTACTTC | CSSSLMGGTSYEQYF
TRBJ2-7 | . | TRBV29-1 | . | TGCAGCGTCCAAGTGGCTGGCTACGAGCAGTACTTC | CSVQVAGYEQYF
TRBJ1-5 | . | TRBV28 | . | TGTGCCAGCAGTTTATATGGGGGCATTCAGCCCCAGCATTTT | CASSLYGGIQPQHF
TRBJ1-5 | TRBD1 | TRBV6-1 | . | TGTGCCAGCAGTGACACAGGGGGAAGCCAGCCCCAGCATTTT | CASSDTGGSQPQHF
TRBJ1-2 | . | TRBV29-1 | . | TGCAGCGTTGAGACTGGGGCCGGCTACACCTTC | CSVETGAGYTF
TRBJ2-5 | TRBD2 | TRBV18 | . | TGTGCCAGCTCACCACCTGGCGCGGGGGGTGAGACCCAGTACTTC | CASSPPGAGGETQYF